Below, 27 T cell receptor beta chains from the same sample are listed, as sequenced in a study of breast tumors, draining lymph nodes, adjacent tissues. Axillary draining lymph nodes of breast cancer patients supplied the node samples. TCRdb passed the multiplex PCR reads through MiXCR, listing each CDR3 protein once. Of more than 200,000 distinct CDR3 sequences in the sample, 32% were seen once. Sequenced: axillary lymph node tissue. The receptors were sampled from a female donor with breast cancer. Some clones in this sample may be carry-over from other donors' samples.

In its sample, this clonotype was seen many times. In nucleotides, the CDR3 is TGTGCCAGCAGTTATCAAGGACAGGGGGGATCACCCCTCCACTTT. It encodes CASSYQGQGGSPLHF. This chain joins TRBV7-9 and TRBJ1-6; the match to TRBD1 covers 10 bases. The CDR3 consists of 15 residues. Germline-derived CDR1 and CDR2 are SEHNR and FQNEAQ (reference sequence). After removal of 6 bases from V and 10 bases from J, the junction contained 9 bases not matched to a gene. The full variable domain, rest sourced from reference TRBV7-9 and TRBJ1-6, is DTGVSQNPRHKITKRGQNVTFRCDPISEHNRLYWYRQTLGQGPEFLTYFQNEAQLEKSRLLSDRFSAERPKGSFSTLEIQRTEQGDSAMYLCASSYQGQGGSPLHFGNGTRLTVT.

The genes are TRBV7-2 and TRBJ2-5; 8 bases map to TRBD1. With 1 base clipped from V and 11 bases from J, the junction kept 6 bases outside the gene matches. Germline V CDR1 and CDR2: SGHTA, FQGNSA. This CDR3 comprises 13 residues. The CDR3 protein is CASSLGTGLNQYF. CDR3 bases: TGTGCCAGCAGCTTAGGGACAGGGTTGAATCAGTACTTC.

This clonotype was seen a few times. Given the absence of the conserved phenylalanine or tryptophan at the CDR3 end, a read error is likely. DNA of the CDR3: TGTGCCAGCAGCTTCGATGGGCAGGGCTACGAGCAGTACCAC. Its protein is CASSFDGQGYEQYH. This chain joins TRBV7-2 and TRBJ2-7, with D perhaps TRBD1 (5 bases). This CDR3 has 14 residues. Per the germline V gene, CDR1 is SGHTA and CDR2 is FQGNSA. Trimming removed 3 bases at V and 3 bases at J, with 12 bases between.

The V call is TRBV29-1, the J call TRBJ1-2; 8 positions match TRBD1. The V gene end was trimmed by 7 bases and the J gene end by 0 bases; junction bases not matched to a gene: 4. CDR3 length: 13 residues. Germline loops: CDR1 SQVTM, CDR2 ANQGSEA. The CDR3 coding sequence is TGCAGCGCCAGGACAGGGACTAACTATGGCTACACCTTC. Its translation is CSARTGTNYGYTF. Together with reference TRBV29-1 and TRBJ1-2, the CDR3 gives the full variable domain: SAVISQKPSRDICQRGTSLTIQCQVDSQVTMMFWYRQQPGQSLTLIATANQGSEATYESGFVIDKFPISRPNLTFSTLTVSNMSPEDSSIYLCSARTGTNYGYTFGSGTRLTVV.

Worth noting for this clonotype: A read error may produce the germline difference seen at one junction end. The CDR3 sequence is CASSPGTFYGHTF. The DNA for the CDR3 is TGCGCCAGCAGCCCTGGGACGTTCTATGGCCACACCTTC. J is TRBJ1-2 and V is TRBV3-1, with D possibly being TRBD1 (5 bases). Germline-derived CDR1 and CDR2 are LGHDT and YNNKEL (reference sequence). The CDR3 loop spans 13 amino acids. Combining the CDR3 with reference TRBV3-1 and TRBJ1-2 gives the whole variable domain DTAVSQTPKYLVTQMGNDKSIKCEQNLGHDTMYWYKQDSKKFLKIMFSYNNKELIINETVPNRFSPKSPDKAHLNLHINSLELGDSAVYFCASSPGTFYGHTFGSGTRLTVV.

A word on this clonotype: This could be a read error, since a much larger clone is one nucleotide away. The CDR3 spells CASGHGGRYEQYF. CDR3 nucleotide sequence: TGTGCCAGCGGTCACGGGGGGCGGTACGAGCAGTACTTC. This chain links TRBV6-5 with TRBJ2-7; TRBD2 is a possible D gene (7 bases). Germline V gives CDR1 MNHEY, CDR2 SVGAGI. With 8 bases removed from V and 4 bases from J, the gap between germline ends came to 15 bases. The CDR3 consists of 13 residues.

In regard to this clonotype: This may stem from a read error, because a much larger clone lies one nucleotide away. The chain employs TRBV11-1 and TRBJ2-7, with D unclear. The ends were cut back, 5 bases at V and 6 bases at J, with 14 bases in the middle. Germline assignment: CDR1 SGHAT and CDR2 FQDESV (reference sequence). This CDR3 has 13 amino acids. The CDR3 is CASSLRSTSEQYF. The CDR3 coding sequence is TGTGCCAGCAGCCTCCGATCGACCTCCGAGCAGTACTTC. Based on the CDR3 plus reference TRBV11-1 and TRBJ2-7, the full variable domain is EAEVAQSPRYKITEKSQAVAFWCDPISGHATLYWYRQILGQGPELLVQFQDESVVDDSQLPKDRFSAERLKGVDSTLKIQPAELGDSAMYLCASSLRSTSEQYFGPGTRLTVT.

This clonotype was found many times. This rearrangement joins TRBV28 to TRBJ1-5; 7 bases line up with TRBD1. V lost 5 bases, J lost 7 bases, and 8 bases stayed unmatched. Germline lookup yields CDR1 MDHEN and CDR2 SYDVKM. This CDR3 spans 14 amino acids. CDR3 bases: TGTGCCAGCAGTAACAGGGGTAAGGGGCAGCCCCAGCATTTT. Its protein is CASSNRGKGQPQHF. The full variable domain, in which reference TRBV28 and TRBJ1-5 provide the parts outside the CDR3, is DVKVTQSSRYLVKRTGEKVFLECVQDMDHENMFWYRQDPGLGLRLIYFSYDVKMKEKGDIPEGYSVSREKKERFSLILESASTNQTSMYLCASSNRGKGQPQHFGDGTRLSIL.

This clonotype showed up just a few times. V is TRBV5-6 and J is TRBJ1-1; D gene uncertain. Trimming removed 3 bases from V and 6 bases from J, with 18 bases in between. The CDR3 is made up of 15 amino acids. Germline V gives CDR1 SGHDT, CDR2 YYEEEE. DNA for the CDR3: TGTGCCAGCAGCTGGCCGGACGGAGCACTCTCTGAAGCTTTCTTT. This gives the protein CASSWPDGALSEAFF.

Ten or more counts support this clonotype. The rearrangement links TRBV7-9 to TRBJ2-3; D remains ambiguous. Between the trimmed V and J ends, which lost 5 bases and 2 bases, there was a span of 8 bases. This CDR3 comprises 13 residues. The V gene's germline CDR1 is SEHNR and CDR2 FQNEAQ (reference sequence). In DNA, the CDR3 is TGTGCCAGCAGCCCGGAGAACACAGATACGCAGTATTTT. Protein sequence: CASSPENTDTQYF.

The CDR3 is CASSLTGSGSDEQFF. CDR3 coding DNA: TGTGCCAGCAGCTTGACTGGTAGCGGGAGTGATGAGCAGTTCTTC. The chain links TRBV5-6 to TRBJ2-1; 9 bases map to TRBD2. The V gene end was trimmed by 1 base and the J gene end by 8 bases; junction bases not matched to a gene: 7. Germline CDR1 is SGHDT and CDR2 is YYEEEE. The CDR3 covers 15 residues. The variable domain in full, with the rest retrieved from reference TRBV5-6 and TRBJ2-1, is DAGVTQSPTHLIKTRGQQVTLRCSPKSGHDTVSWYQQALGQGPQFIFQYYEEEERQRGNFPDRFSGHQFPNYSSELNVNALLLGDSALYLCASSLTGSGSDEQFFGPGTRLTVL.

The chain joins TRBV29-1 to TRBJ2-7; D possibly corresponds to TRBD1 (6 bases). CDR3 length equals 13 residues. The V end was cut by 8 bases, the J end by 0 bases, with 14 bases between. The germline V gene has CDR1 SQVTM and CDR2 ANQGSEA. The CDR3 nucleotides read TGCAGCACCACCGGGACAAGCTCCTACGAGCAGTACTTC. This sequence encodes CSTTGTSSYEQYF.

This clonotype was observed at least ten times. The rearrangement joins TRBV20-1 to TRBJ1-2, with 8 bases fitting TRBD1. Germline V gene data show CDR1 as DFQATT and CDR2 as SNEGSKA (reference sequence). With 1 base clipped from V and 0 bases from J, the junction kept 7 bases outside the gene matches. The CDR3 extends over 16 amino acids. The chain's CDR3 is CSARVAGGQSNYGYTF. The CDR3 nucleotides read TGCAGTGCTAGAGTGGCAGGGGGCCAATCTAACTATGGCTACACCTTC.

The CDR3 here is CASSRRGHEPLHF. As DNA, the CDR3 is TGTGCCAGCAGTCGAAGGGGGCACGAACCCCTCCACTTT. V is TRBV9 and J is TRBJ1-6, with TRBD1 matching over 7 bases. The CDR3 covers 13 residues. From germline, CDR1 is SGDLS and CDR2 YYNGEE. The trim removed 5 bases at V and 12 bases at J, leaving 8 bases unmatched.

This clonotype was observed many times. This chain joins TRBV7-8 and TRBJ2-5, with a possible D match to TRBD1 (6 bases). V was cut by 5 bases and J by 5 bases, with 18 bases left in between. Germline CDR1 reads SGHVS; CDR2 reads FQNEAQ. The CDR3 contains 15 residues. The chain's CDR3 is CASSLSRGFVETQYF. The CDR3 bases are TGTGCCAGCAGCCTTTCTAGGGGGTTCGTTGAGACCCAGTACTTC.

This clonotype was seen ten or more times. This chain connects TRBV5-1 to TRBJ1-2, with TRBD1 identical over 8 bases. This CDR3 is built from 14 residues. V lost 4 bases to trimming and J lost 7 bases; unmatched junction nucleotides: 9. Germline loops: CDR1 SGHRS, CDR2 YFSETQ. CDR3 sequence reads: CASSPETGVSGYTF. CDR3 bases: TGCGCCAGCAGCCCAGAGACAGGGGTCTCTGGCTACACCTTC.

This clonotype was counted ten times or more. CDR3 nucleotides: TGTGCCAGCAGCCAGGGACTGGTCGAGCAGTACTTC. This sequence encodes CASSQGLVEQYF. J is TRBJ2-7 and V is TRBV11-2; tentatively, D is TRBD2 (6 bases). The CDR3 is 12 residues long. The ends were cut back, 5 bases at V and 6 bases at J, with 11 bases in the middle. CDR1 and CDR2 (germline): SGHAT, FQNNGV.

Many counts were recorded for this clonotype. The chain recombines TRBV6-5 with TRBJ2-5; 7 nucleotides match TRBD2. V shed 5 bases, J shed 2 bases, and the junction held 5 bases outside the gene matches. The CDR3 has 14 residues. Germline V gives CDR1 MNHEY, CDR2 SVGAGI. CDR3 DNA: TGTGCCAGCAGTCCCTCGGGGGGTCAAGAGACCCAGTACTTC. Its protein is CASSPSGGQETQYF.

This clonotype was found a few times. A much larger clone is a single base away; this may be a read error. CDR3 amino acids: CASSLRRPHNYGYTF. The CDR3 DNA is TGTGCCAGCAGCTTGCGTAGGCCCCACAACTATGGCTACACCTTC. The V gene is TRBV5-6, the J gene TRBJ1-2, with D unresolved. This CDR3 comprises 15 residues. V lost 1 base and J 2 bases, leaving 12 bases between the germline ends. Germline V gene lookup returns CDR1 SGHDT and CDR2 YYEEEE. Complete variable domain (other parts from reference TRBV5-6 and TRBJ1-2): DAGVTQSPTHLIKTRGQQVTLRCSPKSGHDTVSWYQQALGQGPQFIFQYYEEEERQRGNFPDRFSGHQFPNYSSELNVNALLLGDSALYLCASSLRRPHNYGYTFGSGTRLTVV.

There are a few counts of this clonotype. The chain is built from TRBV20-1 and TRBJ2-7; TRBD2 aligns across 7 bases. CDR1 and CDR2 from the germline V gene are DFQATT and SNEGSKA (reference sequence). The V gene end was trimmed by 3 bases and the J gene end by 3 bases; junction bases not matched to a gene: 14. The CDR3 runs to 16 residues. The chain's CDR3 is CSARKLAEYTDYEQYF. Written as DNA, the CDR3 is TGCAGTGCTAGGAAGCTAGCGGAGTATACAGACTACGAGCAGTACTTC.

This clonotype was detected ten times or more. This chain joins TRBV20-1 and TRBJ2-5; no firm D call. This CDR3 has 12 amino acids. Trimming removed 3 bases at V and 5 bases at J, with 10 bases between. The germline CDR1 and CDR2 sequences are DFQATT and SNEGSKA (reference sequence). Here the CDR3 reads CSASDGLETQYF. CDR3 sequence (DNA): TGCAGTGCTAGTGATGGGTTGGAGACCCAGTACTTC.

This clonotype was found many times. J is TRBJ1-4 and V is TRBV30; D uncertain. V lost 7 bases to trimming and J lost 5 bases, with 14 bases between them. Germline CDR1 and CDR2: GTSNPN and SVGIG (reference sequence). The CDR3 consists of 13 residues. CDR3 sequence reads: CASRQNNNEKLFF. As DNA, the CDR3 is TGTGCCTCTCGACAAAATAACAATGAAAAACTGTTTTTT.

The table lists this clonotype with many counts. For the CDR3, the DNA is TGTGCCAGCAGCGCCCCCCGACAGGGGGGAAACACCATATATTTT. It is translated as CASSAPRQGGNTIYF. The chain couples TRBV9 to TRBJ1-3, with 8 bases lining up with TRBD1. CDR3 size: 15 residues. Germline CDR1 is SGDLS and CDR2 is YYNGEE. The J segment lost 4 bases and the V segment lost 3 bases, leaving 6 bases of the junction unmatched.

The V call is TRBV6-1, the J call TRBJ1-6, with D possibly TRBD1 on 5 matching bases. Germline-derived CDR1 and CDR2 are MNHNS and SASEGT. CDR3 length: 15 residues. V lost 3 bases, J lost 1 base, and 7 bases lay in between. The CDR3, as DNA: TGTGCCAGCAGTGACGGGGGGTCCTATAATTCACCCCTCCACTTT. Translated: CASSDGGSYNSPLHF.

This clonotype came up many times. A clone one base away is much larger, so this may be a read error. The CDR3 is CSADLARSYTEQFF. Here the CDR3 DNA reads TGCAGTGCTGATCTAGCGCGATCCTACACTGAGCAGTTCTTC. The chain links TRBV20-1 to TRBJ2-1; D may be TRBD2 (6 bases). The CDR3 contains 14 residues. Germline-derived CDR1 and CDR2 are DFQATT and SNEGSKA (reference sequence).

This clonotype was seen many times. CDR3 coding DNA: TGTGCCAGCAGCTCGGGACTGTACTACGAGCAGTACTTC. It translates to CASSSGLYYEQYF. The J gene is TRBJ2-7, the V gene TRBV5-8; weak D call: TRBD2 (6 bases). This CDR3 contains 13 residues. CDR1 is SGHTS, CDR2 YDEGEE, per germline. V lost 3 bases, J lost 3 bases, and 10 bases lay in between. The full variable domain, in which reference TRBV5-8 and TRBJ2-7 provide the parts outside the CDR3, is EAGVTQSPTHLIKTRGQQATLRCSPISGHTSVYWYQQALGLGLQFLLWYDEGEERNRGNFPPRFSGRQFPNYSSELNVNALELEDSALYLCASSSGLYYEQYFGPGTRLTVT.

The CDR3 spells CSARGVGRGTEAFF. In nucleotides, the CDR3 is TGCAGTGCTAGAGGGGTGGGTCGCGGGACTGAAGCTTTCTTT. The rearrangement links TRBV20-1 to TRBJ1-1; the D is unclear. CDR1 is DFQATT, CDR2 SNEGSKA, per germline (reference sequence). CDR3 size: 14 residues. Trimming removed 1 base at V and 5 bases at J, with 14 bases between.